This TCR beta chain comes out of a study of identical twins (dated by TCRdb to 2016 to 2017). Regarding the complete study: To test whether fetal clonotypes persist, this study deep-sequenced TCR alpha and beta repertoires from monozygotic twins, from unrelated adults of various ages, and from cord blood. To rule out contamination, the twin experiments were replicated at different times with different library preparation protocols.

Library preparation employed 5' RACE. Sequencing was performed on an Illumina HiSeq 2000. Template switching added a universal primer binding site, and the final cDNA carried a unique molecular identifier that allowed TCR cDNA molecules to be counted accurately. Specific primers in the conserved constant-segment region were used to synthesize first-strand cDNA for the TCR alpha and beta chains. To control for contamination, every cDNA library carried two barcodes: a SMART-Mk sample barcode plus Illumina barcodes. TruSeq adapter sequences, together with Illumina sample barcodes, were added in two successive PCR steps. The Illumina HiSeq platform was used with custom primers to sequence TCR alpha and beta cDNA libraries. Processing in the source paper ran as follows. MiGEC processed the raw reads to extract unique molecular identifiers, while MiXCR was used to determine the CDR3 positions. Recombination models were inferred per individual with the repgenHMM and IGoR tools using an EM algorithm. Shared clonotypes were analyzed with the tcR package in R, and sharing was normalized by the product of cloneset sizes. Out-of-frame nonproductive sequences were analyzed to study raw recombination free of thymic and clonal selection effects. Through fastp at Q25 and MiXCR, TCRdb rebuilt clones from the public reads, retaining in-frame beta chains. Rows with one shared CDR3 protein collapse into an entry with the most common genes and DNA. Clone size and V and J calls follow TCRdb, not the original study. The sample has approximately 220,000 distinct CDR3 sequences on record, under 10% of them singletons. In total, the top ten clones hold approximately 2% of the sample.

The study at large found these results: Invariant T cells such as MAIT and iNKT could partly confound zero-insertion analyses, though diverse VJ usage argued against this for most clonotypes. Because the same donors could not be followed over many years, the conclusions relied on cross-sectional statistical analysis. Fewer insertions were carried by abundant cord blood beta clonotypes; a weaker similar trend was observed in young adult naive repertoires, while no such trend was observed in memory repertoires. In monozygotic twins, out-of-frame TCR alpha sharing was systematically underestimated by recombination models, although the models agreed with sharing between unrelated individuals. Compared with coincidental sharing between unrelated individuals, an excess of low generation-probability sequences was observed among out-of-frame TCR alpha sequences shared between twins. The excess sharing between twins in beta out-of-frame sequences was weaker because fewer shared sequences reduced the signal-to-noise ratio.

The germline ends are 18 bases apart after V is trimmed by 7 bases and J by 6 bases. Taken from cysteine to phenylalanine, the CDR3 has 15 residues. Only CDR3 DNA remains: 45 bases, in frame from the first base. Via the germline V gene, CDR1 is MDHEN and CDR2 SYDVKM. All donors were healthy Caucasians. The twin cohort consisted of three pairs of female monozygotic twins, all aged about 18 to 29 years. Miltenyi CD45RO+ enrichment and human naive T-cell isolation kits were used to isolate memory (CD45RO+) and naive T cells from PBMC. In its sample, this clonotype was seen a few times. Its specific antigen is unknown. No per-base quality is available; no much larger clone lies one base away. The same sample was also studied in work on yellow fever vaccine responses in identical twins. As the second study states: According to the authors, the vaccine-induced T cell response in identical twins seemed to be partly convergent and partly specific to each individual. Focusing on identical twins, the study followed the T cell clones that responded to the vaccine, and did so with precision.

This clonotype originated in a woman aged 18 to 35 in good health. This receptor chain uses TRBV28 and TRBJ2-2; the D gene is perhaps TRBD1, from 7 matching bases. Material: memory (CD45RO+) T cells sorted from blood. Taken with the paper, the label for cell subset or site translates to: CD45RO+ enriched T cells. The sequence in DNA is TGTGCCAGCACCCTGCAGGGGGGCAGGGCCGGGGAGCTGTTTTTT. This codes for CASTLQGGRAGELFF.